The clone carrying this TCR beta chain came up many times. CDR1 is SGHRS and CDR2 is YFSETQ in the germline V gene. With 5 bases clipped from V and 5 bases from J, the junction kept 10 bases outside the gene matches. The CDR3 sequence is 15 residues long. These data are taken from a study of T-cell reconstitution after alpha-beta-depleted transplantation in children. During its preparation, the TCRbeta library received unique molecular identifiers. In TCRdb, the PCR reads were re-called with MiXCR into one record per CDR3 protein. The sample includes roughly 200,000 distinct CDR3 sequences, approximately 9.5% seen only once; the top ten take approximately 6.6%.

The input for sequencing was PBMCs from the stem cell graft donor, taken from the stem cell graft. The genes are TRBV5-1 and TRBJ2-1; 7 bases are a match to TRBD1. The receptor was derived from a human donor who donated a stem cell graft to a child with acute lymphoblastic leukemia. The CDR3: CASRSKGTEDNEQFF. The DNA of the CDR3 is TGCGCCAGCAGATCAAAGGGGACAGAGGACAATGAGCAGTTCTTC.